This TCR beta chain was captured in a study of shared clonotypes between healthy human individuals. Each donor was a Caucasian adult residing in Nashville, Tennessee. TCRdb's copy holds only in-frame clones and misses some; the assay was immunoSEQ multiplex PCR. The sample shows 2 million to 3 million clones, over 85% of them seen only once. The ends lost 6 bases at V and 8 bases at J; junction bases unmatched: 11. There are 14 residues in the CDR3. From germline, CDR1 is MNHNY and CDR2 SVGAGI (reference sequence). The TCR originated in a man aged 18-30 years in good health. Some clones in this sample may be carry-over from other donors' samples. The chain employs TRBV6-6 and TRBJ2-5; 8 nucleotides agree with TRBD1. The sample comprised naive CD4+ T cells from PBMCs. Subset indicated: CD45RA+ positively selected. The CDR3 sequence: CASSSPGQASTQYF. CDR3 DNA sequence: TGTGCCAGCAGCTCACCGGGACAGGCCAGTACCCAGTACTTC.